What follows are 24 T cell receptor beta chains derived from one specimen sequenced in a study of blood T cell repertoires in COVID-19. Repertoires were generated with immunoSEQ multiplex PCR, while TCRdb's copy carries only in-frame clones and drops some. The data show some 90,000 clones, roughly 83% seen once. Sequenced: peripheral blood. The receptors originated from a human donor in a cohort sampled during active COVID-19.

The chain employs TRBV11-2 and TRBJ1-1; possibly TRBD1 for D (6 bases). Trimming removed 6 bases at V and 6 bases at J, with 11 bases between. Germline V CDR1 and CDR2: SGHAT, FQNNGV. The CDR3 runs 12 residues. CDR3 DNA: TGTGCCAGCAGGTATAACAGGGCTGAAGCTTTCTTT. Protein sequence: CASRYNRAEAFF.

V gene TRBV12-3 or TRBV12-4 combines with J gene TRBJ1-1; D ambiguous. This CDR3 region has 13 residues. V lost 8 bases, J lost 1 base, and 11 bases lay in between. The CDR3: CASLQEENTEAFF. The DNA for the CDR3 is TGTGCCAGCCTCCAAGAGGAGAACACTGAAGCTTTCTTT.

V is TRBV6-5 and J is TRBJ1-5; 9 nucleotides align to TRBD1. Trimming at V came to 7 bases and at J to 5 bases, leaving 6 bases not matched to a gene. The CDR3 has 14 residues. Germline assignment: CDR1 MNHEY and CDR2 SVGAGI. CDR3: CASTETGGHQPQHF. The CDR3 nucleotides read TGTGCCAGCACCGAGACAGGGGGGCATCAGCCCCAGCATTTT.

As DNA, the CDR3 is TGTGCCAGCAGCCAAGTTCCCGCGGGAGGGCCTATGATTTGGTATGAGCAGTTCTTC. This encodes CASSQVPAGGPMIWYEQFF. The chain carries TRBV14 and TRBJ2-1, with 9 bases lining up with TRBD2. Germline-derived CDR1 and CDR2 are SGHDN and FVKESK. CDR3 size: 19 residues. Trimming at V came to 1 base and at J to 8 bases, leaving 18 bases not matched to a gene.

This rearrangement joins TRBV18 to TRBJ1-3; TRBD1 agrees at 7 bases. Losses at the gene ends were 3 bases for V and 1 base for J; bases not matched to a gene: 9. This CDR3 region has 17 residues. The V gene's germline CDR1 is KGHSH and CDR2 LQKENI. The CDR3 protein is CASSPPRKGQSGNTIYF. Here the CDR3 DNA reads TGTGCCAGCTCACCGCCACGGAAGGGACAGTCTGGAAACACCATATATTTT.

This chain joins TRBV5-6 and TRBJ1-2; a weak D match, TRBD1 (6 bases). V was clipped by 4 bases and J by 5 bases, with 15 bases between them. From germline, CDR1 is SGHDT and CDR2 YYEEEE. This CDR3 is built from 14 residues. CDR3 nucleotide sequence: TGTGCCAGCAGCCCGGGACAAGGGGGTTATGGCTACACCTTC. Translation: CASSPGQGGYGYTF. Drawing the rest from reference TRBV5-6 and TRBJ1-2, the complete variable domain is DAGVTQSPTHLIKTRGQQVTLRCSPKSGHDTVSWYQQALGQGPQFIFQYYEEEERQRGNFPDRFSGHQFPNYSSELNVNALLLGDSALYLCASSPGQGGYGYTFGSGTRLTVV.

As regards this clone: The junction departs from germline at one end; a sequencing error may be responsible. The chain recombines TRBV4-2 with TRBJ2-1, with 9 bases aligning to TRBD2. Germline V gives CDR1 LGHNA, CDR2 YNFKEQ. The CDR3 is 17 amino acids. Here the CDR3 reads CASSQDGAGGPYSEQFF. CDR3 nucleotides: TGTGCCAGCAGCCAAGATGGGGCGGGAGGGCCGTACAGTGAGCAGTTCTTC.

The V and J genes are TRBV5-1 and TRBJ2-5; the D is unclear. Between the trimmed V and J ends, which lost 4 bases and 0 bases, there was a span of 10 bases. This CDR3 is built from 14 residues. Germline CDR1 SGHRS, CDR2 YFSETQ. The CDR3 region has the DNA TGCGCCAGCAGCCCCCCGGAGAACCAAGAGACCCAGTACTTC. Its protein product is CASSPPENQETQYF.

This rearrangement joins TRBV6-1 to TRBJ2-7, with TRBD1 as a possible D gene (5 bases). The CDR3 loop spans 15 amino acids. The ends were cut back, 0 bases at V and 0 bases at J, with 9 bases in the middle. Looked up from germline, CDR1 is MNHNS and CDR2 is SASEGT. The CDR3 loop reads CASSEATGPSYEQYF. CDR3 sequence (DNA): TGTGCCAGCAGTGAAGCCACAGGACCCTCCTACGAGCAGTACTTC.

The rearrangement links TRBV14 to TRBJ2-1, with 11 bases aligning to TRBD2. This CDR3 spans 18 amino acids. Germline V gene data show CDR1 as SGHDN and CDR2 as FVKESK. V shed 0 bases, J shed 5 bases, and the junction held 9 bases outside the gene matches. The CDR3 loop is CASSQDSLAGGLDNEQFF. The CDR3 coding sequence is TGTGCCAGCAGCCAAGATAGCCTAGCGGGAGGCCTAGACAATGAGCAGTTCTTC.

The CDR3 is CASSMGENYGYTF. The CDR3 nucleotides are TGTGCCAGTAGTATGGGAGAGAACTATGGCTACACCTTC. The rearrangement links TRBV19 to TRBJ1-2; D is unresolved. The CDR3 spans 13 residues. Germline V gene data show CDR1 as LNHDA and CDR2 as SQIVND (reference sequence). Trimming removed 3 bases at V and 2 bases at J, with 7 bases between.

The chain uses TRBV3-1 (or the pseudogene TRBV3-2) and TRBJ2-7; TRBD1 agrees at 8 bases. Germline CDR1 and CDR2: LGHDT and YNNKEL (reference sequence). V lost 2 bases and J lost 4; bases outside the gene matches: 10. The CDR3 sequence is 16 residues long. CDR3 nucleotide sequence: TGTGCCAGCAGCCAATCGACCGGACAGGGTTTGTACGAGCAGTACTTC. As protein: CASSQSTGQGLYEQYF.

V gene TRBV12-3 or TRBV12-4 combines with J gene TRBJ2-2; 7 positions agree with TRBD1. With V trimmed by 6 bases and J by 4 bases, 2 bases remained unmatched. The CDR3 runs to 13 residues. CDR3 DNA: TGTGCCAGCAGGGGGACAGCCACCGGGGAGCTGTTTTTT. It is translated as CASRGTATGELFF.

This rearrangement joins TRBV21-1 to TRBJ2-7; the D segment call TRBD2 is taken from the table without a DNA check. TRBV21-1 is a pseudogene locus. The CDR3 spans 13 residues. In nucleotides, the CDR3 is TGTGCCAGCGTGGCGGGACGGCACTACGAGCAGTACTTC. This encodes CASVAGRHYEQYF.

This clone appeared a single time. The genes are TRBV29-1 and TRBJ2-5; a weak D match, TRBD1 (5 bases). The CDR3 runs to 14 residues. V lost 4 bases to trimming and J lost 7 bases, with 19 bases between them. Germline V gene data show CDR1 as SQVTM and CDR2 as ANQGSEA. The CDR3 DNA follows: TGCAGCGTTGCGTGGGGTATGGGGCGCGGGACCCAGTACTTC. Translating gives CSVAWGMGRGTQYF.

The genes are TRBV28 and TRBJ1-2; D is possibly TRBD1 (6 bases). Per germline, CDR1 MDHEN and CDR2 SYDVKM. This CDR3 is built from 13 residues. Trimming stripped 2 bases from V and 9 bases from J, with 13 bases between. DNA for the CDR3: TGTGCCAGCAGTTTAGATGCGGGGGCGAGCTACACCTTC. As protein: CASSLDAGASYTF.

V and J are TRBV2 and TRBJ2-1, with 11 bases fitting TRBD1. V was pared by 6 bases and J by 5 bases, with 6 bases of the junction left unmatched. In germline, CDR1 is SNHLY, CDR2 FYNNEI. This CDR3 has 15 residues. CDR3 DNA sequence: TGTGCCAGCAGGCGGACAGGGGGCTTGGACAATGAGCAGTTCTTC. It codes for CASRRTGGLDNEQFF.

The V and J genes are TRBV7-2 and TRBJ2-2, with 12 positions matching TRBD2. The CDR3 loop spans 17 amino acids. With 1 base clipped from V and 6 bases from J, the junction kept 6 bases outside the gene matches. The germline V gene encodes CDR1 SGHTA and CDR2 FQGNSA. The CDR3 DNA is TGTGCCAGCAGCTTAGTCCCTAGCGGGAGGGCCTCCGGGGAGCTGTTTTTT. Its translation: CASSLVPSGRASGELFF.

The chain links TRBV7-6 to TRBJ1-6; D remains unclear. V shed 7 bases and J shed 4 bases, with 14 bases lying between them. CDR1 and CDR2 (germline): SGHVS, FNYEAQ. The CDR3 extends over 15 amino acids. CDR3 sequence: CASTLSPSYNSPLHF. DNA of the CDR3: TGTGCCAGCACCCTCTCGCCCAGTTATAATTCACCCCTCCACTTT.

The J gene is TRBJ1-2, the V gene TRBV5-1; possibly TRBD1 for D (6 bases). CDR1 is SGHRS, CDR2 YFSETQ, per germline. Trimming took off 4 bases at V and 0 bases at J, with 13 bases between the two ends. This CDR3 is 15 amino acids long. CDR3 in DNA: TGCGCCAGCAGCGTGGACAGTTATTCTAACTATGGCTACACCTTC. Translated, it gives CASSVDSYSNYGYTF.

This clone was detected a few times. The CDR3: CASSYQRTGGGYGYTF. The CDR3 nucleotides are TGTGCCAGCAGTTACCAACGGACAGGGGGGGGATATGGCTACACCTTC. The chain links TRBV6-5 to TRBJ1-2; TRBD1 matches at 10 bases. CDR1 is MNHEY and CDR2 is SVGAGI in the germline V gene. This CDR3 spans 16 amino acids. The ends lost 2 bases at V and 5 bases at J; junction bases unmatched: 8.

This clone was detected once. The CDR3 region is CASSPPGSGPYEQYF. CDR3 DNA sequence: TGTGCCAGCTCACCCCCCGGGTCCGGCCCCTACGAGCAGTACTTC. The rearrangement uses TRBV18 and TRBJ2-7; the D is unclear. The germline V gene has CDR1 KGHSH and CDR2 LQKENI. Between the trimmed V and J ends, which lost 3 bases and 2 bases, there was a span of 14 bases. There are 15 residues in the CDR3. The whole variable domain, remainder taken from reference TRBV18 and TRBJ2-7, is NAGVMQNPRHLVRRRGQEARLRCSPMKGHSHVYWYRQLPEEGLKFMVYLQKENIIDESGMPKERFSAEFPKEGPSILRIQQVVRGDSAAYFCASSPPGSGPYEQYFGPGTRLTVT.

This clone has only a few counts. The chain has TRBV4-1 and TRBJ2-3, with TRBD1 matching over 8 bases. The CDR3 runs 19 residues. Germline CDR1 and CDR2: MGHRA and YSYEKL. V was pared by 4 bases and J by 1 base, with 16 bases of the junction left unmatched. The CDR3 DNA reads as TGCGCCAGCAGCCCGTCAGGGGGCCCCGCCAGAGGTGGCACAGATACGCAGTATTTT. Protein product: CASSPSGGPARGGTDTQYF.

The genes are TRBV4-3 and TRBJ2-3; D ambiguous. Trimming stripped 0 bases from V and 2 bases from J, with 18 bases between. The germline CDR1 and CDR2 sequences are LGHNA and YSLEER. This CDR3 has 18 residues. CDR3 bases: TGCGCCAGCAGCCAAGAATTACCCCGCGCCACCTACACAGATACGCAGTATTTT. This gives the protein CASSQELPRATYTDTQYF.